This T cell receptor beta chain was found in a study of blood T cell repertoires in COVID-19. The overall study: Sample material is recorded as cDNA or gDNA derived from T cells, B-cell-depleted T cells, or PBMCs.

V trimming: 0 bases; J trimming: 1 base; junction bases outside the gene matches: 1. The V gene's germline CDR1 is KGHSH and CDR2 LQKENI. The CDR3 is 16 residues long. Concerning this clone: Other DNA sequences of this sample code for an identical CDR3.

Some clones are missing from TCRdb's copy, which holds only in-frame ones; the method was immunoSEQ multiplex PCR. This table has about 280,000 clones, about nine tenths appearing once. This clonotype originated in a woman in her thirties with COVID-19, enrolled during active disease. The sample taken for sequencing was peripheral blood. The chain employs TRBV18 and TRBJ2-2, with TRBD2 matching 8 bases. In DNA form, the CDR3 reads TGTGCCAGCTCACCACCTAGCGGGAAGAACACCGGGGAGCTGTTTTTT. Translation: CASSPPSGKNTGELFF.